This T cell receptor beta chain was found in a study of identical twins. General study points: Diverse VJ usage suggested most zero-insertion clonotypes were not invariant T cells. The analysis was cross-sectional rather than longitudinal within donors. Excess sharing by twins proved weaker in beta out-of-frame sequences.

TCRdb analysed the 5' RACE reads with MiXCR anew, one entry per CDR3 protein. The data show approximately 550,000 distinct CDR3 sequences, about 22% seen once. V was shortened by 0 bases and J by 8 bases, with 17 bases between the two germline ends. This CDR3 region has 16 residues. CDR1 and CDR2 (germline): ENHRY, SYGVKD. This clonotype appeared a few times. Its antigen is currently unknown. The same data also went into a second study, on yellow fever vaccine responses in identical twins. This second study notes: Twins' vaccine T cell response reportedly seemed partly convergent, partly personalized.

This chain joins TRBV10-3 and TRBJ2-1, with D hard to call. This TCR was recovered from a woman in her late teens or twenties in good health. Sequencing was done on a sample of CD4+ T cells sorted from blood. CDR3 in DNA: TGTGCCATCAGTGAGTCAAGGTTAGCTTCCGCCCATGAGCAGTTCTTC. Protein: CAISESRLASAHEQFF.